This TCR beta chain emerged from a study of T-cell memory formation after mild COVID-19 (TCRdb year 2021). In terms of the full investigation: TCR sequence clusters from the two donors were largely donor specific. In a couple of donors, T-cell clones that expanded and contracted after mild COVID-19 were followed by sequencing TCRalpha and TCRbeta repertoires longitudinally. The cohort comprised two young, previously healthy adult volunteers, one female and one male.

The cysteine opens and the phenylalanine closes a CDR3 of 16 amino acids. The kept DNA is CDR3 alone, 48 bases in frame from the first base. In the germline V gene, CDR1 corresponds to KGHDR and CDR2 to SFDVKD. V and J are truncated by 2 bases and 0 bases respectively, leaving an intervening sequence of 10 bases. Study-wide findings and limitations: Balanced CD4/CD8 phenotypes were observed for clones contracting from day 15 to 85, whereas a bias towards CD4+ was observed for a second wave of clones expanding from day 15 to 37. Only a couple of mild cases were covered in the study, and larger cohorts including severe cases with pre-infection samples were considered necessary. Some responding clones were detected in pre-infection memory, suggesting pre-existing cross-reactive memory T cells joined the SARS-CoV-2 response. Contracting CD4+ clones were located mainly in the CM and EM memory subsets, whereas CD8+ clones were found to be enriched in EMRA. The second-wave clones that peaked on day 37 were not confirmed to be SARS-CoV-2 specific.

Sequenced on an Illumina NovaSeq 6000. TCRalpha and TCRbeta cDNA libraries were constructed by 5'RACE with constant-segment primers, with sample barcodes and unique molecular identifiers being introduced. RNA was extracted from every sample with Trizol reagent. The libraries were amplified in two PCR steps, and the second step added a second sample barcode and Illumina TruSeq adapters. Libraries were sequenced on an Illumina NovaSeq with 2 x 150 bp paired-end reads. The authors' pipeline ran thus. The reads were demultiplexed and collapsed into UMI-guided consensus sequences using migec v1.2.7. Using mixcr v2.1.11, the UMI consensuses were aligned to TRA and TRB V and J templates and assembled into clonotypes. Expanded or contracted clonotypes were those called significant by both edgeR and NoisET, with noise models trained on biological replicates. edgeR calls used a false discovery rate-adjusted p below 0.01 and a log2 fold-change threshold of 1. As an exploratory analysis of dynamics, max-normalized trajectories of the 1000 most abundant clonotypes were examined by PCA with hierarchical clustering. Separately sequenced CD4+ and CD8+ repertoires were used to assign a CD4 or CD8 phenotype to each responding clone. The public reads were reprocessed in TCRdb via fastp at Q25 and MiXCR, keeping in-frame beta chains. Duplicate CDR3 protein sequences are folded into a single record with the most common DNA and genes. Here the V and J calls rest on TCRdb's processing, not on the authors' analysis. Recorded for this sample are about 620,000 distinct CDR3 sequences; around 17% of them occurred a single time. The ten largest account for 12% of the sample.

This clonotype was found a few times. Its target antigen remains unknown. Within one base of it there is no much larger clone, and no base qualities were kept. Ficoll-Paque density gradient centrifugation was the method used to isolate PBMCs. Sequencing used PBMCs or a T cell subset sorted from them (not recorded which). The sequence was obtained from an adult woman who had mild COVID-19 (a few samples of this study predate the infection). The sample titles of this study are shuffled in the database, so cell type and time point are left out; the donor was told from shared clones. Recombination connected TRBV24-1 to TRBJ2-1, with the D gene too uncertain to name. The sequence in DNA is TGTGCCACCAGTGATTCCTGGTCCAGCTCCTACAATGAGCAGTTCTTC. This encodes CATSDSWSSSYNEQFF.